Listed below are T cell receptor beta chains from one sample, sequenced in a study of cytomegalovirus exposure and HLA in healthy donors. Clones were sequenced by immunoSEQ multiplex PCR, and TCRdb holds only the in-frame ones, with some missing. Of about 94,000 clones listed, about three quarters are singletons. The sample consisted of PBMCs. Receptors were obtained from a man aged 35 to 55 in good health and CMV-seropositive. Each CDR3 is given with its conserved first and last residue. The D gene is left open where the match is weak. Not every row has a clone size; where given, it reads once, few, many or a size class.

TRBJ2-2	TRBV7-9	-	TRBD2	TGTGCCAGCAGCGTCGGATCTAGCGGGAGGGCCCCCGGGGAGCTGTTTTTT	CASSVGSSGRAPGELFF
TRBJ2-7	TRBV11-2	-	TRBD1	TGTGCCAGCAGCTCCGGGACAGGGGGTTACGAGCAGTACTTC	CASSSGTGGYEQYF
TRBJ2-5	TRBV9	-	TRBD2	TGTGCCAGCAGCGTAGTTCTAGCGGGAGCGCGGGGGGAGACCCAGTACTTC	CASSVVLAGARGETQYF
TRBJ2-5	TRBV27	-	TRBD2	TGTGCCAGCAGTCTAGCGGGAGGGCAAGAGACCCAGTACTTC	CASSLAGGQETQYF
TRBJ1-1	TRBV10-3	-	TRBD1	TGTGCCATCAGTCGCGACCAGGGACAGGGGGCGAACACTGAAGCTTTCTTT	CAISRDQGQGANTEAFF
TRBJ1-6	TRBV15	-	-	TGTGCCACCAGCAGAGCACGGGGGGCATCTTCACCCCTCCACTTT	CATSRARGASSPLHF
TRBJ2-3	TRBV5-4	-	TRBD2	TGTGCCAGCAGCTTGGGAGCTAGCGGGGGGGGAGATACGCAGTATTTT	CASSLGASGGGDTQYF
TRBJ2-7	TRBV5-1	-	TRBD1	TGCGCCAGCACCGGGACAGGGGGCTACGAGCAGTACTTC	CASTGTGGYEQYF
TRBJ2-7	TRBV7-9	once	-	TGTGCCAGCAGCTTCCCACTCTCCTACGAGCAGTACTTC	CASSFPLSYEQYF
TRBJ2-2	TRBV9	-	-	TGTGCCAGCAGCCCGACACCGAACACCGGGGAGCTGTTTTTT	CASSPTPNTGELFF
TRBJ2-7	TRBV11-2	-	-	TGTGCCAGCAGACAGGCAGGGATTGGGCTATCCTACGAGCAGTACTTC	CASRQAGIGLSYEQYF
TRBJ2-1	TRBV7-6	-	TRBD2	TGTGCCAGCAGCTCGCCGGGACTAGCGGGGGGGTCTGAGCAGTTCTTC	CASSSPGLAGGSEQFF
TRBJ2-3	TRBV10-1	-	TRBD2	TGCGCCAGCAGTGGCCGGGAGGAATTTAATACGCAGTATTTT	CASSGREEFNTQYF
TRBJ2-1	TRBV5-6	once	TRBD2	TGTGCCAGCAGCATCCGGACTAGCGGTGACAATGAGCAGTTCTTC	CASSIRTSGDNEQFF
TRBJ1-2	TRBV5-1	-	TRBD1	TGCGCCAGCAGCGACGGCCAGGGGGCCTATGGCTACACCTTC	CASSDGQGAYGYTF
TRBJ1-4	TRBV11-2	-	-	TGTGCCAGCAGCTTATGGAATTCAGGAACCGAAAAACTGTTTTTT	CASSLWNSGTEKLFF
TRBJ2-7	TRBV28	-	-	TGTGCCAGCAGTCCCAGGGGTGCCTACGAGCAGTACTTC	CASSPRGAYEQYF
TRBJ2-7	TRBV27	few	-	TGTGCCAGCAGCCTCCCGGGTCTAGCATACGAGCAGTACTTC	CASSLPGLAYEQYF
TRBJ1-2	TRBV19	-	TRBD1	TGTGCCAGTAGTTCACAGGGGGCGAGGGGCTACACCTTC	CASSSQGARGYTF
TRBJ1-5	TRBV5-1	-	TRBD1	TGCGCCAGCAGCCAGACAGGGGCGATCAATCAGCCCCAGCATTTT	CASSQTGAINQPQHF
TRBJ1-5	TRBV7-2	-	-	TGTGCCAGCAGCCTACCTAGGCAGCCCCAGCATTTT	CASSLPRQPQHF
TRBJ2-7	TRBV10-3	few	-	TGTGCCATCAGGCCGGGACGGGGAGGCTACGAGCAGTACTTC	CAIRPGRGGYEQYF